The next 8 T cell receptor beta chains were all read from a single sample in a study of blood T cell repertoires in COVID-19 (TCRdb year 2020). Libraries were built with the immunoSEQ multiplex PCR assay. TCRdb retrieved this table from immuneACCESS and kept in-frame rearrangements only. Not all clones are present; in checked studies, unresolved V genes account for under half, and no reason is known for the remainder. For this sample the table gives 120,000 to 150,000 clones, of which approximately 84% were detected only once. The ten top clones hold about 5.1% of the sample. The sequencing input was peripheral blood. The origin of the receptors is a human donor in a cohort sampled during active COVID-19.

This rearrangement joins TRBV6-5 to TRBJ1-5; 9 bases are shared with TRBD1. CDR3 length: 15 amino acids. The germline gives CDR1 MNHEY, CDR2 SVGAGI. Trimming removed 6 bases from V and 1 base from J; junction bases left unmatched: 4. The CDR3 coding sequence is TGTGCCAGCAGGGGAACAGGGGGCAGCAATCAGCCCCAGCATTTT. It yields the protein CASRGTGGSNQPQHF.

The chain is built from TRBV12-5 and TRBJ2-2; weak D call: TRBD2 (5 bases). V dropped 0 bases and J dropped 4 bases, with 18 bases sitting between them. The CDR3 is 18 residues long. In germline, CDR1 is LGHNT, CDR2 FRNRAP. CDR3 protein: CASGLVGFTRESTGELFF. CDR3 DNA: TGTGCTAGTGGTTTGGTAGGATTTACGAGGGAGAGCACCGGGGAGCTGTTTTTT. Supplemented by reference TRBV12-5 and TRBJ2-2, the full variable domain reads DARVTQTPRHKVTEMGQEVTMRCQPILGHNTVFWYRQTMMQGLELLAYFRNRAPLDDSGMPKDRFSAEMPDATLATLKIQPSEPRDSAVYFCASGLVGFTRESTGELFFGEGSRLTVL.

The gene calls are TRBV21-1 and TRBJ2-7; the listed D gene, TRBD2, was not tested against the DNA. TRBV21-1 is listed as a pseudogene. CDR3 length: 14 residues. The CDR3, as DNA: TGTGCCAGCAGCAAAGCAGTGAGATGGTACGAGCAGTACGTC. This encodes CASSKAVRWYEQYV.

The chain joins TRBV11-2 to TRBJ2-7; weak D call: TRBD2 (5 bases). Germline V gene lookup returns CDR1 SGHAT and CDR2 FQNNGV. The CDR3 runs 15 residues. V lost 0 bases and J lost 4, with 13 bases in between. This chain's CDR3 is CASSLESWTHYEQYF. In DNA form, the CDR3 reads TGTGCCAGCAGCTTAGAGAGTTGGACTCATTACGAGCAGTACTTC.

V usage is TRBV18 and J usage is TRBJ1-5; a possible D gene is TRBD1 (5 bases). This CDR3 region has 14 residues. The V gene lost 1 base and the J gene lost 6 bases, with 10 bases spanning the gap. Germline assignment: CDR1 KGHSH and CDR2 LQKENI. The CDR3 DNA follows: TGTGCCAGCTCACCACTCCAGGGCGGTCAGCCCCAGCATTTT. It is translated as CASSPLQGGQPQHF.

The V call is TRBV28, the J call TRBJ1-2, with 9 bases fitting TRBD1. The CDR3 has 16 residues. Trimming removed 7 bases from V and 3 bases from J; junction bases left unmatched: 12. Germline V gives CDR1 MDHEN, CDR2 SYDVKM. The CDR3 sequence: CASKPGTGLPYYGYTF. In DNA form, the CDR3 reads TGTGCCAGCAAGCCCGGGACAGGGCTTCCTTACTATGGCTACACCTTC.

This clone was seen ten or more times. V and J are TRBV2 and TRBJ2-7; 10 nucleotides match TRBD2. Germline V gene lookup returns CDR1 SNHLY and CDR2 FYNNEI. J was trimmed by 2 bases and V by 1 base; bases with no gene match: 8. This CDR3 region has 17 residues. The CDR3 loop is CASSEGGASGGAYEQYF. The CDR3 region has the DNA TGTGCCAGCAGTGAAGGAGGGGCTAGCGGGGGTGCCTACGAGCAGTACTTC.

The genes are TRBV24-1 and TRBJ2-1, with 8 bases identical to TRBD1. CDR3 size: 15 residues. From germline, CDR1 is KGHDR and CDR2 SFDVKD. V gave up 3 bases and J gave up 2 bases; unmatched junction bases: 2. The CDR3 region has the DNA TGTGCCACCAGTGATCACAGGGGGGCCTACAATGAGCAGTTCTTC. Its translation is CATSDHRGAYNEQFF.